This T cell receptor (beta chain) was recovered during a study of Graves' ophthalmopathy and Graves' hyperthyroidism. TCR beta CDR3 amplification used RNA transcripts. Second-round multiplex PCR followed a first-round RT-PCR using HTBI primers. TCRdb re-derived calls from the multiplex PCR reads in MiXCR, one entry per CDR3 protein. The sample holds about 500,000 distinct CDR3 sequences, approximately 15% seen once. This TCR was sampled from a woman in her twenties or thirties with Graves' ophthalmopathy. What was sequenced was blood.

CDR3 loop: CASSQGLANTEAFF. CDR3 sequence (DNA): TGTGCCAGCTCACAGGGACTGGCGAACACTGAAGCTTTCTTT. The V and J genes are TRBV18 and TRBJ1-1, with D perhaps TRBD1 (5 bases). The germline gives CDR1 KGHSH, CDR2 LQKENI. With 4 bases removed from V and 1 base from J, the gap between germline ends came to 10 bases. This CDR3 has 14 residues.